Sequencing of this TCR beta chain was carried out in a study of blood T cell repertoires in COVID-19. Looking at the study overall: Both acute and convalescent COVID-19 samples were obtained from the United States, Italy and Spain. PBMCs, B-cell-depleted T cells, or T cells provided the cDNA or gDNA that made up the material.

Original processing notes: Amplification of reference gene primers provided the estimated nucleated cell counts. Generated by immunoSEQ multiplex PCR, the TCRdb table keeps only in-frame clones and is missing some. The V and J calls and clone size are taken from that table; D and trimming were inferred from the DNA. The profile covers fewer than 200,000 clones, with 80% to 95% appearing a single time and approximately 0.5% taken by the ten largest. Sample: peripheral blood. The receptor was isolated from a man aged 50 to 59 with acute or convalescent COVID-19.

CDR3 in DNA: TGTGCCAGCAGCCTGGGACTAGCGGGGGGGTCGGCAGATACGCAGTATTTT. As protein: CASSLGLAGGSADTQYF. This sequence joins TRBV3-1 (or the pseudogene TRBV3-2) and TRBJ2-3; 16 positions match TRBD2. The CDR3 contains 17 residues. The J segment lost 4 bases and the V segment lost 4 bases, leaving 5 bases of the junction unmatched. The V gene's germline CDR1 is LGHDT and CDR2 YNNKEL (reference sequence).